Sequencing of this T cell receptor beta chain was carried out in a study of blood T cell repertoires in COVID-19. Authors' analysis steps: Reference gene primer amplification gave nucleated cell count estimates. The repertoire was sequenced with immunoSEQ multiplex PCR; TCRdb's copy has only in-frame clones and lacks some. The V and J calls and the clone size are those of that table, but D and trimming were determined from the DNA. The repertoire holds 100,000 to 150,000 clones, with over 70% as singletons. The receptor was isolated from a woman aged 45-60 years with acute or convalescent COVID-19. The sequenced material came from peripheral blood.

CDR3 region: CASRTGGNEQYF. CDR3 coding DNA: TGTGCCAGTAGAACAGGGGGTAACGAGCAGTACTTC. The chain joins TRBV19 to TRBJ2-7; 8 bases line up with TRBD1. In germline, CDR1 is LNHDA, CDR2 SQIVND (reference sequence). V dropped 6 bases and J dropped 5; count of bases not matched to a gene: 3. The CDR3 is made up of 12 amino acids.